This is a list of T cell receptor beta chains from one sample in a study of early T cells in non-severe SARS-CoV-2 infection. TCRdb re-derived calls from the 5' RACE reads in MiXCR, one entry per CDR3 protein. This table holds roughly 50,000 distinct CDR3 sequences, around 7.7% found once. Sequenced material: whole blood. The source is an adult who was a healthcare worker with PCR-confirmed SARS-CoV-2 infection or an uninfected control (not recorded which). Both conserved end residues are trimmed from each CDR3. The order of the fields is V gene, CDR3 protein.

>TRBV6-1
ASSDRQRRSLSYEQY
>TRBV7-2
ASSLLGANTEAF
>TRBV9
ASSVRPVNQPQH
>TRBV20-1
SARPGSNQPQH
>TRBV5-1
ASSLVQGKGEQF
>TRBV28
ASNTGTGSTEAF
>TRBV5-1
ASSRLGGSNYGYT
>TRBV11-2
ASSLSPGTLGYT
>TRBV5-6
ASSLTGQNYGYT
>TRBV18
ASSPSLATTDTQY
>TRBV4-3
ASSQDHRRGSADTQY
>TRBV6-2/TRBV6-3
ARRNQKTSAGELF
>TRBV27
ASSFRVPQTLVHEQY
>TRBV6-5
ARSACAAMNTEAF
>TRBV19
ASSLGQSEAF
>TRBV29-1
SAGGQFRNTEAF
>TRBV6-5
ASSYGGTENYGYT
>TRBV6-1
ASSRHTGRQETQY
>TRBV5-1
ASSSTGAYNSPLH
>TRBV7-2
ASSLPYGATEAF
>TRBV20-1
SASDRAPSYGYT
>TRBV6-2/TRBV6-3
ASSTRQNFNYYEQY
>TRBV29-1
SVAAKGGTEAF
>TRBV6-2/TRBV6-3
ASSYWAAGQPQH
>TRBV28
ASSLGDTSTDTQY
>TRBV12-3/TRBV12-4
ASSLVLSAGGDKNIQY
>TRBV6-6
ASTTRDGYTGELF
>TRBV28
ASSLGRQYPYEQY
>TRBV7-9
ASSLGRVAGGTEAF
>TRBV27
ASSFEYLRGTGTEAF
>TRBV27
ASRPPGGVNTGELF
>TRBV18
ASSRTGDTEAF
>TRBV18
ASSPPRRASGNTIY
>TRBV20-1
SAGKEGGRVDQPQH
>TRBV30
AWSIAKGREAF
>TRBV10-3
AISESRDTYGYT
>TRBV19
ASQRTGGIYEQY
>TRBV27
ASSLFRDNYYEQY
>TRBV6-6
ASSLQGGDSPLH
>TRBV6-1
ASRSRQDSGNTIY
>TRBV20-1
SARKLDSTGELF
>TRBV2
ASSLAGGGTDTQY
>TRBV6-1
AIDSYEQY